This T cell receptor beta chain was sequenced for a study of T-cell reconstitution after alpha-beta-depleted transplantation in children. In the case of this clonotype: The antigen remains unidentified.

Regarding the study as a whole: About two months after transplant, alpha-beta T cells reportedly came from several hundred expanded graft clones. Once a year had passed after transplant, T-cell counts and diversity came mostly from newly produced T cells. In some patients, recipient T cells and intrathymic progenitors surviving conditioning explained high day-60 diversity.

Preparation of the TCRbeta library involved a method that used unique molecular identifiers. Via MiXCR, TCRdb re-called the PCR reads, giving one row per CDR3 protein. The data show around 800,000 distinct CDR3 sequences, about 15% seen once. Sequenced material: PBMCs, mostly from graft donor cells, taken 360 days after TCRalphabeta/CD19-depleted stem cell transplant. This TCR derives from a male patient aged 10 to 17 who had a stem cell transplant for acute lymphoblastic leukemia, so the T cells may come from the graft donor.

In DNA form, the CDR3 reads TGTGCCAGCAGCCAAGACGGCAGGTTCGGAGAGACCCAGTACTTC. Protein product: CASSQDGRFGETQYF. The V call is TRBV4-2, the J call TRBJ2-5, with D hard to call. This CDR3 has 15 amino acids. CDR1 is LGHNA, CDR2 YNFKEQ, per germline. V was shortened by 0 bases and J by 4 bases, with 12 bases between the two germline ends.